These 17 T cell receptor beta chains share one sample of origin, sequenced in a study of T cell responses to AZD1222 COVID-19 vaccine. TCRdb keeps only in-frame clones here, not all; method: immunoSEQ multiplex PCR. Here the sample spans fewer than 200,000 clones, 70% to 90% being singletons. Here the sequenced sample was peripheral blood, taken 28 days after the second dose of the MenACWY control vaccine. These receptors originate from an adult who received the MenACWY meningococcal vaccine as a control.

The chain combines TRBV5-4 with TRBJ1-3; 7 bases fit TRBD1. This CDR3 comprises 14 residues. Germline CDR1 SGHNT, CDR2 YYREEE (reference sequence). The junction had 4 bases not matched to a gene; V was cut back by 3 bases and J by 4 bases. The CDR3 coding sequence is TGTGCCAGCAGCTCCGGACAGGAGGGAAACACCATATATTTT. Translation gives CASSSGQEGNTIYF. The whole variable domain, remainder taken from reference TRBV5-4 and TRBJ1-3, is ETGVTQSPTHLIKTRGQQVTLRCSSQSGHNTVSWYQQALGQGPQFIFQYYREEENGRGNFPPRFSGLQFPNYSSELNVNALELDDSALYLCASSSGQEGNTIYFGEGSWLTVV.

The chain couples TRBV9 to TRBJ2-7; TRBD1 agrees at 12 bases. The germline gives CDR1 SGDLS, CDR2 YYNGEE. V dropped 3 bases and J dropped 5; count of bases not matched to a gene: 6. This CDR3 is built from 15 residues. This chain's CDR3 is CASSAFGTGGHEQYF. The CDR3 DNA reads as TGTGCCAGCAGCGCATTCGGGACAGGGGGCCACGAGCAGTACTTC.

The V call is TRBV12-3 or TRBV12-4, the J call TRBJ1-5; D is ambiguous. The CDR3 spans 13 residues. With 3 bases removed from V and 5 bases from J, the gap between germline ends came to 8 bases. The chain's CDR3 is CASSFFDDQPQHF. CDR3 in DNA: TGTGCCAGCAGTTTTTTTGATGATCAGCCCCAGCATTTT.

The rearrangement joins TRBV7-2 to TRBJ2-7; 8 nucleotides line up with TRBD2. The CDR3 runs to 14 residues. CDR1 and CDR2 from the germline V gene are SGHTA and FQGNSA. The V segment lost 5 bases and the J segment 3 bases; nucleotides outside the gene matches: 6. CDR3 bases: TGTGCCAGCAGCCTCCTCGGGGGGGTCTACGAGCAGTACTTC. This translates into CASSLLGGVYEQYF.

The gene calls are TRBV7-9 and TRBJ2-5; tentative D call: TRBD1 (6 bases). The germline V and J ends were trimmed by 5 bases and 2 bases, with 15 bases remaining between them. Germline lookup yields CDR1 SEHNR and CDR2 FQNEAQ (reference sequence). The CDR3 runs 15 residues. CDR3 protein: CASSLFTGLQETQYF. CDR3 sequence (DNA): TGTGCCAGCAGCCTCTTTACAGGGCTGCAAGAGACCCAGTACTTC.

This clone appeared a single time. The genes are TRBV5-1 and TRBJ1-2, with D possibly TRBD1 on 5 matching bases. V lost 4 bases to trimming and J lost 7 bases, with 26 bases between them. CDR3 length: 17 residues. Germline CDR1 SGHRS, CDR2 YFSETQ. This CDR3 is CASSLTVQGVLGGGYTF. The CDR3, as DNA: TGCGCCAGCAGCCTAACGGTACAAGGGGTCCTCGGAGGTGGCTACACCTTC.

This clone was recorded only once. This chain connects TRBV2 to TRBJ1-3; 7 nucleotides agree with TRBD1. V gave up 6 bases and J gave up 4 bases; unmatched junction bases: 6. Germline CDR1 and CDR2: SNHLY and FYNNEI. The CDR3 totals 14 residues. CDR3 sequence: CASRETGYGNTIYF. CDR3 coding DNA: TGTGCCAGCAGGGAGACAGGGTACGGAAACACCATATATTTT.

The chain employs TRBV11-3 and TRBJ2-2; tentative D call: TRBD2 (5 bases). From germline, CDR1 is SGHNT and CDR2 YENEEA. Trimming left V 3 bases short and J 7 bases short, with 12 bases between. The CDR3 sequence is 14 residues long. The CDR3 sequence: CASSFIRGNGELFF. CDR3 coding DNA: TGTGCCAGCAGCTTTATTAGAGGGAACGGGGAGCTGTTTTTT.

The genes are TRBV30 and TRBJ1-5, with D maybe TRBD1 (5 bases). The CDR3 runs to 13 residues. Germline values: CDR1 GTSNPN, CDR2 SVGIG (reference sequence). V was pared by 8 bases and J by 4 bases, with 15 bases between. The CDR3 sequence is CAAGGNINQPQHF. The CDR3 nucleotides are TGTGCCGCCGGGGGAAATATAAATCAGCCCCAGCATTTT. The entire variable domain, with the rest obtained from reference TRBV30 and TRBJ1-5, is as follows: SQTIHQWPATLVQPVGSPLSLECTVEGTSNPNLYWYRQAAGRGLQLLFYSVGIGQISSEVPQNLSASRPQDRQFILSSKKLLLSDSGFYLCAAGGNINQPQHFGDGTRLSIL.

CDR3 sequence reads: CASSFRTGSLGSPLHF. The CDR3 DNA sequence: TGTGCCAGCAGTTTTCGGACAGGGAGTTTAGGGTCACCCCTCCACTTT. The rearrangement uses TRBV27 and TRBJ1-6, with 8 bases matching TRBD1. CDR3 length equals 16 residues. With V trimmed by 3 bases and J by 10 bases, 11 bases remained unmatched. Germline V gene lookup returns CDR1 MNHEY and CDR2 SMNVEV (reference sequence).

This chain uses TRBV28 with TRBJ1-1, with 8 bases lining up with TRBD1. Germline CDR1 MDHEN, CDR2 SYDVKM. V lost 6 bases, J lost 3 bases, and 9 bases stayed unmatched. The CDR3 contains 15 residues. In DNA, the CDR3 is TGTGCCAGCAGCCGAAAGGGGACAGGTCACACTGAAGCTTTCTTT. Amino acid sequence: CASSRKGTGHTEAFF.

This clone was observed a handful of times. The genes are TRBV10-3 and TRBJ1-1, with D hard to call. V was clipped by 4 bases and J by 0 bases, with 9 bases between them. The CDR3 length is 14 residues. In germline, CDR1 is ENHRY, CDR2 SYGVKD. CDR3: CAISAEGMNTEAFF. The CDR3 DNA is TGTGCCATCAGTGCGGAGGGTATGAACACTGAAGCTTTCTTT.

The J gene is TRBJ2-1, the V gene TRBV11-2; the D gene could be TRBD1 or TRBD2 (5 bases each). Germline values: CDR1 SGHAT, CDR2 FQNNGV. Trimming pared 1 base from V and 4 bases from J, leaving 17 bases between. This CDR3 is built from 17 residues. CDR3 bases: TGTGCCAGCAGCTTAGTGGGGCAGCGGCGAGGTTACAATGAGCAGTTCTTC. It yields the protein CASSLVGQRRGYNEQFF.

The table lists this clone with a count of one. The genes are TRBV6-5 and TRBJ2-2; 12 bases line up with TRBD2. The germline CDR1 and CDR2 sequences are MNHEY and SVGAGI. The CDR3 loop spans 15 amino acids. V lost 8 bases to trimming and J lost 4 bases; unmatched junction nucleotides: 5. In nucleotides, the CDR3 is TGTGCCAGCCGAATGACTAGCGGGAGCACCGGGGAGCTGTTTTTT. Translation: CASRMTSGSTGELFF.

This chain connects TRBV19 to TRBJ1-1; D is uncertain. This CDR3 is 15 amino acids long. In germline, CDR1 is LNHDA, CDR2 SQIVND (reference sequence). Trimming removed 1 base at V and 11 bases at J, with 20 bases between. The chain's CDR3 is CASSIVAGLQVEAFF. DNA of the CDR3: TGTGCCAGTAGTATAGTAGCCGGCCTTCAAGTAGAGGCTTTCTTT.

This clone appeared a single time. The chain couples TRBV28 to TRBJ2-3; TRBD2 agrees at 8 bases. The CDR3 totals 15 residues. The germline gives CDR1 MDHEN, CDR2 SYDVKM. Trimming at V came to 6 bases and at J to 0 bases, leaving 5 bases not matched to a gene. CDR3 loop: CASSVAGPSTDTQYF. In nucleotides, the CDR3 is TGTGCCAGCAGCGTAGCGGGACCTAGCACAGATACGCAGTATTTT.

The chain is built from TRBV6-1 and TRBJ1-4; D ambiguous. Germline V CDR1 and CDR2: MNHNS, SASEGT. The CDR3 has 15 residues. Between the trimmed V and J ends, which lost 1 base and 7 bases, there was a span of 13 bases. As DNA, the CDR3 is TGTGCCAGCAGTGAAGAGGTAGGGAGGGCTGAAAAACTGTTTTTT. Residues: CASSEEVGRAEKLFF.